The 12 T cell receptor beta chains below all came from one sample that was sequenced in a study of blood T cell repertoires in COVID-19. Clones were read by immunoSEQ multiplex PCR, and TCRdb kept only the in-frame ones, dropping some. This table holds 280,000 or so clones, 85% found once. The sample taken for sequencing was peripheral blood. The receptors originated from a human donor in a cohort sampled during active COVID-19.

CDR3 protein: CAISDTTRREGRNEQFF. The CDR3 DNA reads TGTGCCATCAGTGATACGACGCGGCGGGAGGGCCGCAATGAGCAGTTCTTC. The chain employs TRBV10-3 and TRBJ2-1, with TRBD2 identical over 9 bases. The CDR3 has 17 residues. From germline, CDR1 is ENHRY and CDR2 SYGVKD. V lost 3 bases and J lost 6; bases outside the gene matches: 12.

The chain has TRBV5-1 and TRBJ2-5; TRBD1 is a possible D gene (6 bases). From germline, CDR1 is SGHRS and CDR2 YFSETQ. With 0 bases removed from V and 9 bases from J, the gap between germline ends came to 12 bases. This CDR3 is 13 amino acids long. The CDR3 nucleotides are TGCGCCAGCAGCTTGGTTTTCAGGGGCGCCCAGTACTTC. Protein sequence: CASSLVFRGAQYF.

The rearrangement joins TRBV3-1 (or the pseudogene TRBV3-2) to TRBJ1-6, with unresolved D. From germline, CDR1 is LGHDT and CDR2 YNNKEL (reference sequence). The V end was cut by 1 base, the J end by 10 bases, with 14 bases between. CDR3 length: 15 amino acids. CDR3 in amino acids: CASSQGSGIRSPLHF. CDR3 nucleotide sequence: TGTGCCAGCAGCCAAGGGTCCGGGATCAGGTCACCCCTCCACTTT.

The chain employs TRBV7-9 and TRBJ1-1; the D gene is possibly TRBD1 (5 bases). From germline, CDR1 is SEHNR and CDR2 FQNEAQ (reference sequence). This CDR3 region has 16 residues. V lost 5 bases and J lost 0, with 16 bases in between. CDR3 bases: TGTGCCAGCAGCCCCCCTGGGGCAGCCCTGAACACTGAAGCTTTCTTT. Protein: CASSPPGAALNTEAFF.

The gene calls are TRBV3-1 (or the pseudogene TRBV3-2) and TRBJ2-5; TRBD2 matches 11 bases. Trimming removed 1 base from V and 1 base from J; junction bases left unmatched: 11. This CDR3 comprises 19 residues. Germline V gene sequence: CDR1 LGHDT, CDR2 YNNKEL (reference sequence). CDR3: CASSQGLAGGGGPQETQYF. For the CDR3, the DNA is TGTGCCAGCAGCCAAGGGCTAGCGGGAGGAGGGGGACCCCAAGAGACCCAGTACTTC.

V is TRBV11-2 and J is TRBJ1-1; no reliable D call. The CDR3 contains 11 residues. Germline CDR1 is SGHAT and CDR2 is FQNNGV. V dropped 5 bases and J dropped 6 bases, with 7 bases sitting between them. The CDR3: CASSVVSEAFF. CDR3 DNA: TGTGCCAGCAGCGTCGTTTCTGAAGCTTTCTTT.

The chain joins TRBV19 to TRBJ2-3, with a weak D call TRBD2 (6 bases). Trimming pared 5 bases from V and 3 bases from J, leaving 12 bases between. CDR3 size: 14 residues. The V gene's germline CDR1 is LNHDA and CDR2 SQIVND (reference sequence). CDR3 in amino acids: CASSPALATDTQYF. CDR3 nucleotide sequence: TGTGCCAGTAGTCCCGCTCTAGCGACAGATACGCAGTATTTT.

This chain links TRBV4-3 with TRBJ2-7; TRBD2 matches at 8 bases. The germline V gene encodes CDR1 LGHNA and CDR2 YSLEER. CDR3 length: 15 residues. V shed 0 bases and J 2 bases; nucleotides not matched to a gene: 3. The CDR3 bases are TGCGCCAGCAGCCAAGACGGGACTAGACCCTACGAGCAGTACTTC. It specifies CASSQDGTRPYEQYF.

This sequence joins TRBV5-6 and TRBJ1-1, with D possibly matching TRBD1 (5 bases). Deletions cut 5 bases from V and 1 base from J, with 9 bases between. Germline CDR1 is SGHDT and CDR2 is YYEEEE. The CDR3 extends over 13 amino acids. Written as DNA, the CDR3 is TGTGCCAGCAGGAATCAGGGGAACACTGAAGCTTTCTTT. This sequence encodes CASRNQGNTEAFF.

J is TRBJ2-2 and V is TRBV29-1; a weak D match, TRBD2 (5 bases). Trimming took off 6 bases at V and 4 bases at J, with 9 bases between the two ends. Germline CDR1 reads SQVTM; CDR2 reads ANQGSEA. This CDR3 region has 12 residues. The CDR3 protein is CSVQEGTGELFF. The CDR3 DNA sequence: TGCAGCGTACAAGAGGGCACCGGGGAGCTGTTTTTT.

The chain has TRBV10-1 and TRBJ1-5; perhaps TRBD1 as D (6 bases). This CDR3 has 13 amino acids. Germline lookup yields CDR1 WNHNN and CDR2 SYGVQD (reference sequence). V was clipped by 6 bases and J by 5 bases, with 11 bases between them. CDR3 DNA sequence: TGCGCCAGCAGCCGGGACAAATATCAGCCCCAGCATTTT. Its translation: CASSRDKYQPQHF.

This clone has a handful of counts. The chain combines TRBV25-1 with TRBJ2-1, with D unclear. This CDR3 contains 11 residues. Germline assignment: CDR1 MGHDK and CDR2 SYGVNS. Trimming pared 5 bases from V and 4 bases from J, leaving 3 bases between. The CDR3 sequence: CASSSYNEQFF. The CDR3 DNA is TGTGCCAGCAGTTCGTACAATGAGCAGTTCTTC.